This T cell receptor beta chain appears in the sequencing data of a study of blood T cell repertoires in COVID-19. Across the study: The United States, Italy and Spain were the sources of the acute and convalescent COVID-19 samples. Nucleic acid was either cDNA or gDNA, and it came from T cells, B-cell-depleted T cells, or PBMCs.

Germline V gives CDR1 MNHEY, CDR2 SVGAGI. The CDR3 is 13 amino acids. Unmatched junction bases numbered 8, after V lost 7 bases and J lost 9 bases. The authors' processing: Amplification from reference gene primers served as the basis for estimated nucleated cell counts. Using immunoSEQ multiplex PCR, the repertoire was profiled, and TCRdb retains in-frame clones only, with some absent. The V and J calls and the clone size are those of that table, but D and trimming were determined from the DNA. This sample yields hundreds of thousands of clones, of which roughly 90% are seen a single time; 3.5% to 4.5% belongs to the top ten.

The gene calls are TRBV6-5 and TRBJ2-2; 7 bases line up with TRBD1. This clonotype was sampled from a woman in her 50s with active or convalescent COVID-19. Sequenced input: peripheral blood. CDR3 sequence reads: CASNNRQGRELFF. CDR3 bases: TGTGCCAGCAACAATCGACAGGGTCGGGAGCTGTTTTTT.